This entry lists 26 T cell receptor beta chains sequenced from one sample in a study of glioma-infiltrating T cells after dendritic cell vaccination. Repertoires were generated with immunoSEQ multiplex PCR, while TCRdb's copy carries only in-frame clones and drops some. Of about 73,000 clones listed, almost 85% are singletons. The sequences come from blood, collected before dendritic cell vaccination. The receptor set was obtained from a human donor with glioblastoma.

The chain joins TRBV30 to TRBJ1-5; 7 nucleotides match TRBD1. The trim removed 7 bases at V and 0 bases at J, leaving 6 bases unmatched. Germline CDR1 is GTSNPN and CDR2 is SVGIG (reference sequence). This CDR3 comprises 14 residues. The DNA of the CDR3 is TGTGCCTTCTCACAGGGGCTTAGCAATCAGCCCCAGCATTTT. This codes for CAFSQGLSNQPQHF.

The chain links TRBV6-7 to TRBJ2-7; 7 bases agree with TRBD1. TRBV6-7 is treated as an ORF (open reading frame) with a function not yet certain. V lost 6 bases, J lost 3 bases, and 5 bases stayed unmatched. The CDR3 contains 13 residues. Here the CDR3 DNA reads TGTGCCAGCAGGGGGGACAGATTCTACGAGCAGTACGTC. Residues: CASRGDRFYEQYV.

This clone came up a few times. CDR3 sequence reads: CASSLASMGGKAFF. CDR3 coding DNA: TGTGCCAGCAGCTTAGCCTCGATGGGAGGAAAAGCTTTCTTT. The rearrangement links TRBV7-9 to TRBJ1-1; no definite D call. Germline V gene lookup returns CDR1 SEHNR and CDR2 FQNEAQ (reference sequence). V shed 0 bases and J shed 9 bases, with 14 bases lying between them. There are 14 residues in the CDR3.

CDR3 sequence reads: CASSPKTGEYQETQYF. In DNA form, the CDR3 reads TGTGCCAGCAGCCCGAAGACAGGGGAGTACCAAGAGACCCAGTACTTC. This chain connects TRBV5-4 to TRBJ2-5; 8 bases fit TRBD1. The CDR3 totals 16 residues. The germline V gene encodes CDR1 SGHNT and CDR2 YYREEE (reference sequence). The trim removed 4 bases at V and 0 bases at J, leaving 8 bases unmatched.

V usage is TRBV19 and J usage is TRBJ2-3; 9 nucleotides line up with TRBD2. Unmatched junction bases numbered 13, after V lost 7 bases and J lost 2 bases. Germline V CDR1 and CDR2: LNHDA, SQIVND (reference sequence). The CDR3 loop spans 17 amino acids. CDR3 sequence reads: CASKPVSSGVITDTQYF. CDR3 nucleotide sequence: TGTGCCAGTAAGCCCGTGTCTAGCGGGGTGATCACAGATACGCAGTATTTT.

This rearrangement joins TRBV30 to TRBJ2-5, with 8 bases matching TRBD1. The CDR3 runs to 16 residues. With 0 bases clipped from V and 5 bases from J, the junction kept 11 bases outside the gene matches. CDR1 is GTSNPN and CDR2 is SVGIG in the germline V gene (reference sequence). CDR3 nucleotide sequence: TGTGCCTGGAGTGTATCCCCGGACAGGGTGAGGGAGACCCAGTACTTC. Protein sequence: CAWSVSPDRVRETQYF.

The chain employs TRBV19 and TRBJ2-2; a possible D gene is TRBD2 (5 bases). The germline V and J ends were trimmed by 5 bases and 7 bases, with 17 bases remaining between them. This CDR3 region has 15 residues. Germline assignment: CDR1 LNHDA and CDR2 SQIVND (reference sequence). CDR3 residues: CASSDLTRAVGELFF. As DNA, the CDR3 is TGTGCCAGTAGTGACTTGACGAGGGCCGTCGGGGAGCTGTTTTTT. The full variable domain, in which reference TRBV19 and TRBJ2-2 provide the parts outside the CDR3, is DGGITQSPKYLFRKEGQNVTLSCEQNLNHDAMYWYRQDPGQGLRLIYYSQIVNDFQKGDIAEGYSVSREKKESFPLTVTSAQKNPTAFYLCASSDLTRAVGELFFGEGSRLTVL.

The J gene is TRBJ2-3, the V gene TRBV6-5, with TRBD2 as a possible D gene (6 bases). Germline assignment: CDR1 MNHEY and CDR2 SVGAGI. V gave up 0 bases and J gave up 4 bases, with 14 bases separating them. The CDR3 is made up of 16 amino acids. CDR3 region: CASSYSPQRASDTQYF. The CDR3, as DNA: TGTGCCAGCAGTTACTCACCCCAGCGGGCGTCAGATACGCAGTATTTT.

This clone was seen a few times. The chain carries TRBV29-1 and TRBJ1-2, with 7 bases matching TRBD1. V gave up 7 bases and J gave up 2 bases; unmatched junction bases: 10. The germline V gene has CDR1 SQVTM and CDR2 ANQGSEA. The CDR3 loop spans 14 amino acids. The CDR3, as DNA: TGCAGCGGTACTTCCGGGACAGAAAACTATGGCTACACCTTC. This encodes CSGTSGTENYGYTF.

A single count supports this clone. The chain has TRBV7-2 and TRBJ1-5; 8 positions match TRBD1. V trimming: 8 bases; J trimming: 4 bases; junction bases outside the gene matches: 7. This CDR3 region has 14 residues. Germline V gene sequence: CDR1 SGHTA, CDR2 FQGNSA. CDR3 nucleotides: TGTGCCAGCGGATACACAGGGGGGAATCAGCCCCAGCATTTT. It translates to CASGYTGGNQPQHF.

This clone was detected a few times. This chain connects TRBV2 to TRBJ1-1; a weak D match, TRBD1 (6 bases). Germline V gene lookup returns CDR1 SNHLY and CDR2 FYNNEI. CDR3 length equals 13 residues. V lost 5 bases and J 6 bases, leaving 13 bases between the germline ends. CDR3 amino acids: CASSLQGDAEAFF. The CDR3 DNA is TGTGCCAGCAGTCTACAGGGCGACGCTGAAGCTTTCTTT.

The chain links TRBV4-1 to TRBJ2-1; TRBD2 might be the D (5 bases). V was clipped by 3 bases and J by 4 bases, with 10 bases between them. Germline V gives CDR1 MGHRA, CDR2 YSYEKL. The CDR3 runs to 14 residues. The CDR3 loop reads CASSHVSGYNEQFF. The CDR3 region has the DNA TGCGCCAGCAGCCACGTCAGCGGATACAATGAGCAGTTCTTC.

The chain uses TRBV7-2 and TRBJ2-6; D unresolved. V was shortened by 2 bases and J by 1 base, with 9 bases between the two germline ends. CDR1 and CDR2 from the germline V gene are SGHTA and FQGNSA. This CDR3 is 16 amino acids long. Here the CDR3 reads CASSLTYNSGANVLTF. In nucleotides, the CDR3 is TGTGCCAGCAGCTTAACGTACAATTCTGGGGCCAACGTCCTGACTTTC.

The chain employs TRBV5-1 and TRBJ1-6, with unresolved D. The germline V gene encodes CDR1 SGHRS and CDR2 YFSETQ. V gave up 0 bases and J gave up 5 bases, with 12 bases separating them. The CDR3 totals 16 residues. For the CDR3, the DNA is TGCGCCAGCAGCTTGGACCCGCGTGCCGATAATTCACCCCTCCACTTT. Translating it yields CASSLDPRADNSPLHF.

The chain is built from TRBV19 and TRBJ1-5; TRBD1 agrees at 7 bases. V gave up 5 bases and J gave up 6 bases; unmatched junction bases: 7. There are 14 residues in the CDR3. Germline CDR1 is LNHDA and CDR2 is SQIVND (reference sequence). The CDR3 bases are TGTGCCAGTAGTCCGACAGGGCTCGGTCAGCCCCAGCATTTT. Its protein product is CASSPTGLGQPQHF.

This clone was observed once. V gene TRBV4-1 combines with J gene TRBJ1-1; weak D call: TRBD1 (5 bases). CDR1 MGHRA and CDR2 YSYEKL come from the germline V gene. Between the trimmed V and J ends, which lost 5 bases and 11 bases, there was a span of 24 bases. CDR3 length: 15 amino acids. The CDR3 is CASSGWAGMEVLAFF. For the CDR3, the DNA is TGCGCCAGCAGCGGATGGGCAGGGATGGAAGTTTTGGCTTTCTTT.

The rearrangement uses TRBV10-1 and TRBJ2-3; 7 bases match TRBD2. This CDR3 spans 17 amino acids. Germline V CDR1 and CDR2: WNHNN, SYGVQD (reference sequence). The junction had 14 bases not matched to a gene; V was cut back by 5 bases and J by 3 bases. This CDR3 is CASSLVQLAPATDTQYF. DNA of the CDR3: TGCGCCAGCAGTTTAGTCCAACTAGCGCCGGCAACAGATACGCAGTATTTT.

CDR3 DNA: TGTGCCAGCAGCCCAGACAGGGGGCCTGGTCAGCCCCAGCATTTT. Protein product: CASSPDRGPGQPQHF. J is TRBJ1-5 and V is TRBV6-5; 10 bases agree with TRBD1. Germline V gene lookup returns CDR1 MNHEY and CDR2 SVGAGI. The CDR3 totals 15 residues. Trimming took 6 bases from V and 6 from J; bases not matched to a gene: 8.

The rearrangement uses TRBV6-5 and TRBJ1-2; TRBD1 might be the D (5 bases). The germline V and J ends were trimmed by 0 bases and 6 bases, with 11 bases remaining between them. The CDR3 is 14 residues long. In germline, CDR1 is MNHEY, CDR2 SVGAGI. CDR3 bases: TGTGCCAGCAGTTACTCACAGGTCCGCAATGGCTACACCTTC. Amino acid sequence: CASSYSQVRNGYTF.

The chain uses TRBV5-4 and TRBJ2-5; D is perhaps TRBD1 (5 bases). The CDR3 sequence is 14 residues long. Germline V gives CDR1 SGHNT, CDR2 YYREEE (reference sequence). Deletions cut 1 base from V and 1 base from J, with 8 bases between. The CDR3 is CASSLSDSQETQYF. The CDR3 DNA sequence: TGTGCCAGCAGCTTGTCAGACAGCCAAGAGACCCAGTACTTC.

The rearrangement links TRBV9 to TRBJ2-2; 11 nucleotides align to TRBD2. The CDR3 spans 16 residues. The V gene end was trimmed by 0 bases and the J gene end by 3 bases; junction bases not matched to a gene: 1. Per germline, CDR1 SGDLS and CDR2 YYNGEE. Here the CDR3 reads CASSVELAGDTGELFF. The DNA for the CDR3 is TGTGCCAGCAGCGTAGAACTAGCGGGAGACACCGGGGAGCTGTTTTTT. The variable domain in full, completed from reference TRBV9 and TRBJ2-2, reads DSGVTQTPKHLITATGQRVTLRCSPRSGDLSVYWYQQSLDQGLQFLIQYYNGEERAKGNILERFSAQQFPDLHSELNLSSLELGDSALYFCASSVELAGDTGELFFGEGSRLTVL.

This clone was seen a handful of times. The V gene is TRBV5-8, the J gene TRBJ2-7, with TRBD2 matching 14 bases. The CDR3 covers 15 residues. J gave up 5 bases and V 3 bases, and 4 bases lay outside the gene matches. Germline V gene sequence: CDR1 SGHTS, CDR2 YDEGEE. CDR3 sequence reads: CASSSGTSGSNEQYV. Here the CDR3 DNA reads TGTGCCAGCAGCTCCGGGACTAGCGGGAGCAACGAGCAGTACGTC.

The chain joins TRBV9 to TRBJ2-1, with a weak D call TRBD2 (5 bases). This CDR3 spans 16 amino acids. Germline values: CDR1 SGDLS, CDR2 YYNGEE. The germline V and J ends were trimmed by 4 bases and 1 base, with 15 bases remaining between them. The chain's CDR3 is CASSPPRAASYNEQFF. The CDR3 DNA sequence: TGTGCCAGCAGCCCCCCGCGGGCGGCTTCCTACAATGAGCAGTTCTTC.

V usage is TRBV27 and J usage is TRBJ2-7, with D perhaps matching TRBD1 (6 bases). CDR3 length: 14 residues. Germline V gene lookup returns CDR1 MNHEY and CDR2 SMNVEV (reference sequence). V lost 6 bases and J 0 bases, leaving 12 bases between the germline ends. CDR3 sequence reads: CASRVQGYSYEQYF. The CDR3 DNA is TGTGCCAGCAGGGTACAGGGCTACTCCTACGAGCAGTACTTC.

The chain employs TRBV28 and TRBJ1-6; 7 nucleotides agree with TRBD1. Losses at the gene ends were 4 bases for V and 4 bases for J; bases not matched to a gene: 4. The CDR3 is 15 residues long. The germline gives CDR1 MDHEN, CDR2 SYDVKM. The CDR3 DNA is TGTGCCAGCAGTTGGGACAGCTTGTATAATTCACCCCTCCACTTT. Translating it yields CASSWDSLYNSPLHF.

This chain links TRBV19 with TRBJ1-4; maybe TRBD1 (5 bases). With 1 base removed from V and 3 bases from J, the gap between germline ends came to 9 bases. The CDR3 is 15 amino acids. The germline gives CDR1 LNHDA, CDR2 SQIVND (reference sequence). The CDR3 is CASSIGGSANEKLFF. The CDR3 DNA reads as TGTGCCAGTAGTATAGGGGGCAGCGCTAATGAAAAACTGTTTTTT. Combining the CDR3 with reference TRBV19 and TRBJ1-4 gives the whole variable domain DGGITQSPKYLFRKEGQNVTLSCEQNLNHDAMYWYRQDPGQGLRLIYYSQIVNDFQKGDIAEGYSVSREKKESFPLTVTSAQKNPTAFYLCASSIGGSANEKLFFGSGTQLSVL.